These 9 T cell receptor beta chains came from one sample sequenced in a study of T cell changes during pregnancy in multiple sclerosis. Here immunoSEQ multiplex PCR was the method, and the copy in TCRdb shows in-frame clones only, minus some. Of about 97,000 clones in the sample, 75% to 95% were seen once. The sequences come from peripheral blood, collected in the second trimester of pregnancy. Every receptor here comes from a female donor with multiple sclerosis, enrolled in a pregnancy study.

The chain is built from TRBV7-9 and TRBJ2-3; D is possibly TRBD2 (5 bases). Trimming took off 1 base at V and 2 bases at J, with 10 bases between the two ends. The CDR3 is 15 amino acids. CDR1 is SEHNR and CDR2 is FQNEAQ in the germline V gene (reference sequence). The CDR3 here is CASSLVSGLTDTQYF. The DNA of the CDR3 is TGTGCCAGCAGCTTAGTCAGCGGTCTCACAGATACGCAGTATTTT.

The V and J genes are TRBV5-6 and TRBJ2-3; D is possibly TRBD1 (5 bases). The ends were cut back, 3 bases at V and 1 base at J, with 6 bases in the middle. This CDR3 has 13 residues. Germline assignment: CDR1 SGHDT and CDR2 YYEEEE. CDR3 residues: CASSWGRTDTQYF. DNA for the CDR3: TGTGCCAGCAGCTGGGGCCGCACAGATACGCAGTATTTT.

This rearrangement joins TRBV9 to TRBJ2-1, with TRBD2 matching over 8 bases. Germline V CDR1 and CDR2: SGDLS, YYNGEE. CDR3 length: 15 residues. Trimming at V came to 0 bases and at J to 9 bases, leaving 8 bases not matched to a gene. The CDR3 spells CASSVVVGAGGEQFF. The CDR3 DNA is TGTGCCAGCAGCGTAGTGGTTGGCGCGGGAGGTGAGCAGTTCTTC.

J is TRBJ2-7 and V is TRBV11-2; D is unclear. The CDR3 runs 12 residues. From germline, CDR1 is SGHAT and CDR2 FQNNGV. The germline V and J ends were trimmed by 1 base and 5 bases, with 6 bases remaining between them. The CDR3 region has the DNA TGTGCCAGCAGCTTAGGTTTTAACGAGCAGTACTTC. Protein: CASSLGFNEQYF.

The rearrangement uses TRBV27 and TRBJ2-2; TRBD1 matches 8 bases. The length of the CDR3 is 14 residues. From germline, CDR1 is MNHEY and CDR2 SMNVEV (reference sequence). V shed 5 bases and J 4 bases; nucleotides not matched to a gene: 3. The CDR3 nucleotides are TGTGCCAGCAGTATGGGGACAGGCACCGGGGAGCTGTTTTTT. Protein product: CASSMGTGTGELFF.

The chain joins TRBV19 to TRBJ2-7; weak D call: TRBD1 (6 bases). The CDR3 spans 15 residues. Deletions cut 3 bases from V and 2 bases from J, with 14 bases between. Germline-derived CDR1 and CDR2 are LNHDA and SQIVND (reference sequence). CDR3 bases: TGTGCCAGTAGTATCGATTTCGGACAGACCTACGAGCAGTACTTC. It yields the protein CASSIDFGQTYEQYF. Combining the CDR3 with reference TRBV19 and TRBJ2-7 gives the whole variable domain DGGITQSPKYLFRKEGQNVTLSCEQNLNHDAMYWYRQDPGQGLRLIYYSQIVNDFQKGDIAEGYSVSREKKESFPLTVTSAQKNPTAFYLCASSIDFGQTYEQYFGPGTRLTVT.

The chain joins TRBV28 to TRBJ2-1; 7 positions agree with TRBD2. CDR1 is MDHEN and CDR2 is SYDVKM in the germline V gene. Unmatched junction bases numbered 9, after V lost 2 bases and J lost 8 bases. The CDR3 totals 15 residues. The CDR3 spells CASSLGRELAYEQFF. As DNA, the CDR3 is TGTGCCAGCAGTTTAGGGCGGGAGCTTGCCTATGAGCAGTTCTTC.

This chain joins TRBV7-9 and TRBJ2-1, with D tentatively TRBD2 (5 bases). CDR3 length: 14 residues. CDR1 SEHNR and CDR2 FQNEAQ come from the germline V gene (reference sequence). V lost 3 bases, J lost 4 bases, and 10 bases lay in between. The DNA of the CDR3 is TGTGCCAGCAGCTTGCTAAGCGGTTACAATGAGCAGTTCTTC. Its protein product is CASSLLSGYNEQFF.

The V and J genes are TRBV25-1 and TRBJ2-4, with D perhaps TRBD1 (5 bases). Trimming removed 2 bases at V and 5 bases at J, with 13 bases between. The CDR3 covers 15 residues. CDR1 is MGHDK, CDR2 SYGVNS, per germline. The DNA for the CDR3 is TGTGCCAGCAGTGAACCACCCCCCAGGGAAAACATTCAGTACTTC. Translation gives CASSEPPPRENIQYF.